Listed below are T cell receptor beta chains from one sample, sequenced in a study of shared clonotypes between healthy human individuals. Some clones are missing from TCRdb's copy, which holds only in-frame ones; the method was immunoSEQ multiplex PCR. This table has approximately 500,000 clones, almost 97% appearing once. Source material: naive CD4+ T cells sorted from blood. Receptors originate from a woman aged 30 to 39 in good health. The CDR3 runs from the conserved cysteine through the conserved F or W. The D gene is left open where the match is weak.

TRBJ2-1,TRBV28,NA,TGTGCCAGCGCTAGGCGCAGCTCCTACAATGAGCAGTTCTTC,CASARRSSYNEQFF
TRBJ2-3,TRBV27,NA,TGTGCCAGCAGTTTATCGCAGGGGACAGATACGCAGTATTTT,CASSLSQGTDTQYF
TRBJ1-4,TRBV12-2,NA,TGTGCAAGTCGCTTTGTGGCCCATAATGAAAAACTGTTTTTT,CASRFVAHNEKLFF
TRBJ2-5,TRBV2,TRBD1,TGTGCCAGCAGAATAGACAGGGGAGGAGAGACCCAGTACTTC,CASRIDRGGETQYF
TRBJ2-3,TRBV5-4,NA,TGTGCCAGCAGCGCCCTGAAATCGGCAGGCGGCACAGATACGCAGTATTTT,CASSALKSAGGTDTQYF
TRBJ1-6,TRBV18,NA,TGTGCCAGCTCACCCGGGACCCGGGGTTCACCCCTCCACTTT,CASSPGTRGSPLHF
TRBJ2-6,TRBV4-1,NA,TGCGCCAGCAGCCAAGATGGGTGGGGGGCCAACGTCCTGACTTTC,CASSQDGWGANVLTF
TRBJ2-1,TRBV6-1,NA,TGTGCCAGCAGTGCACTCCAGACCTACAATGAGCAGTTCTTC,CASSALQTYNEQFF
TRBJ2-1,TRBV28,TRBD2,TGTGCCGGATTACCGGGGGGGGCCTCCTACAATGAGCAGTTCTTC,CAGLPGGASYNEQFF
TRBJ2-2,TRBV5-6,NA,TGTGCCAGCACCGCTCGAAGTAAAGGGCACACCGGGGAGCTGTTTTTT,CASTARSKGHTGELFF
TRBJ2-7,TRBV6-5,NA,TGTGCCAGCAGTTACTCGCGGGGCTTGAACGAGCAGTACTTC,CASSYSRGLNEQYF
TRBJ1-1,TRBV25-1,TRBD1,TGTGCCAGCAGTGAAGGGCCAGGGGGCGTGGGCACTGAAGCTTTCTTT,CASSEGPGGVGTEAFF
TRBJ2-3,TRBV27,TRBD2,TGTGCCAGCAGTTTACGGCTAGCGGGAGGGAGAAGCACAGATACGCAGTATTTT,CASSLRLAGGRSTDTQYF